This passage covers 12 T cell receptor beta chains from one sample sequenced in a study of cytomegalovirus exposure and HLA in healthy donors. PCR used 60 Vbeta primers and 13 Jbeta primers. Generated by immunoSEQ multiplex PCR, the TCRdb table keeps only in-frame clones and is missing some. This repertoire shows 130,000 to 150,000 clones, about four fifths found once; its top ten account for approximately 2%. What was sequenced was PBMCs. These receptors all come from a man younger than 45 in good health and CMV-seronegative.

This sequence joins TRBV5-1 and TRBJ2-3, with 8 bases aligning to TRBD1. The CDR3 consists of 15 residues. Germline-derived CDR1 and CDR2 are SGHRS and YFSETQ. Germline trimming cut 3 bases from V and 1 base from J; bases unmatched to any gene: 4. In nucleotides, the CDR3 is TGCGCCAGCAGCTCAGGGGGCCCGGGCACAGATACGCAGTATTTT. This codes for CASSSGGPGTDTQYF.

This clone was seen only a few times. This chain uses TRBV28 with TRBJ2-7; 9 bases line up with TRBD1. This CDR3 contains 14 residues. Germline V gene sequence: CDR1 MDHEN, CDR2 SYDVKM. V trimming: 6 bases; J trimming: 6 bases; junction bases outside the gene matches: 9. CDR3: CASRHRGRTVEQYF. In nucleotides, the CDR3 is TGTGCCAGCAGGCACAGGGGGCGAACGGTCGAGCAGTACTTC.

The chain links TRBV4-1 to TRBJ1-1; D may be TRBD1 (6 bases). Trimming pared 0 bases from V and 1 base from J, leaving 15 bases between. Germline V gives CDR1 MGHRA, CDR2 YSYEKL. This CDR3 has 17 residues. The DNA for the CDR3 is TGCGCCAGCAGCCAAGATGCAAACACAGGGAAGAACACTGAAGCTTTCTTT. This gives the protein CASSQDANTGKNTEAFF.

CDR3 nucleotide sequence: TGTGCCAGCAGTTACCAGCGAGGACAGACGAATTATGGCTACACCTTC. This gives the protein CASSYQRGQTNYGYTF. The chain couples TRBV6-5 to TRBJ1-2, with D possibly TRBD1 on 6 matching bases. The CDR3 totals 16 residues. Germline lookup yields CDR1 MNHEY and CDR2 SVGAGI. The V end lost 2 bases, the J end lost 5 bases, and 18 bases lay between the germline ends.

The chain combines TRBV4-2 with TRBJ2-5; perhaps TRBD2 as D (5 bases). This CDR3 spans 13 amino acids. Germline lookup yields CDR1 LGHNA and CDR2 YNFKEQ. The V end was cut by 1 base, the J end by 9 bases, with 12 bases between. CDR3 sequence reads: CASSQVGGWAQYF. Here the CDR3 DNA reads TGTGCCAGCAGCCAAGTCGGAGGTTGGGCCCAGTACTTC.

This sequence joins TRBV29-1 and TRBJ2-7, with 9 bases that match TRBD2. Germline V lookup: CDR1 SQVTM, CDR2 ANQGSEA. The ends lost 3 bases at V and 0 bases at J; junction bases unmatched: 9. The CDR3 is 16 residues long. The CDR3 region has the DNA TGCAGCGTTGATGGAGAGACTAGCGGAAGCTCCTACGAGCAGTACTTC. Protein product: CSVDGETSGSSYEQYF.

In this sample, this clone turned up once. The rearrangement uses TRBV11-2 and TRBJ1-3; D call uncertain. Trimming took off 0 bases at V and 4 bases at J, with 10 bases between the two ends. Per the germline V gene, CDR1 is SGHAT and CDR2 is FQNNGV. The CDR3 runs 15 residues. CDR3 coding DNA: TGTGCCAGCAGCTTAGATAACCAGTGGGGAAACACCATATATTTT. Translating gives CASSLDNQWGNTIYF.

This clone appeared a single time. This chain joins TRBV6-1 and TRBJ2-3; 7 nucleotides match TRBD2. The CDR3 sequence is 15 residues long. V was clipped by 0 bases and J by 8 bases; unmatched bases: 8. Germline CDR1 reads MNHNS; CDR2 reads SASEGT. CDR3 in amino acids: CASSEARLAAGTQYF. The CDR3, as DNA: TGTGCCAGCAGTGAAGCAAGACTAGCTGCGGGTACGCAGTATTTT.

J is TRBJ2-7 and V is TRBV5-6; TRBD1 matches 7 bases. J was trimmed by 3 bases and V by 0 bases; bases with no gene match: 6. The germline V gene has CDR1 SGHDT and CDR2 YYEEEE. CDR3 length equals 15 residues. CDR3 in amino acids: CASSLAPRQGYEQYF. The CDR3 DNA sequence: TGTGCCAGCAGCTTGGCGCCGCGACAGGGCTACGAGCAGTACTTC.

This sequence joins TRBV7-9 and TRBJ2-3; D is perhaps TRBD1 (6 bases). The CDR3 is 13 residues long. V was clipped by 2 bases and J by 3 bases, with 6 bases between them. Germline assignment: CDR1 SEHNR and CDR2 FQNEAQ (reference sequence). As DNA, the CDR3 is TGTGCCAGCAGCTTACAGGGGACAGATACGCAGTATTTT. Translated: CASSLQGTDTQYF.

This sequence joins TRBV25-1 and TRBJ2-5, with 7 nucleotides matching TRBD1. CDR1 and CDR2 from the germline V gene are MGHDK and SYGVNS. V dropped 2 bases and J dropped 0; count of bases not matched to a gene: 6. The CDR3 is 16 residues long. This CDR3 is CASSENLGGYQETQYF. The DNA of the CDR3 is TGTGCCAGCAGTGAAAACTTAGGGGGCTACCAAGAGACCCAGTACTTC.

V gene TRBV27 combines with J gene TRBJ2-3, with 7 bases fitting TRBD1. J gave up 2 bases and V 2 bases, and 10 bases lay outside the gene matches. The CDR3 has 17 residues. The V gene's germline CDR1 is MNHEY and CDR2 SMNVEV (reference sequence). The chain's CDR3 is CASSLRGQMGLTDTQYF. The DNA for the CDR3 is TGTGCCAGCAGTTTACGGGGACAGATGGGCCTCACAGATACGCAGTATTTT.